These 24 T cell receptor beta chains originate from one sample sequenced in a study of PD-L1 blockade in urothelial cancer. Assay used: immunoSEQ multiplex PCR; TCRdb lists only in-frame clones, some missing. Of 70,000 to 90,000 clones in the sample, around 80% were seen once. The source was PBMCs, collected around atezolizumab (anti-PD-L1) treatment. Receptor source: a man between 65 and 85 years old with urothelial cancer.

A few counts support this clone. The chain is built from TRBV27 and TRBJ1-1; perhaps TRBD1 as D (6 bases). Germline CDR1 is MNHEY and CDR2 is SMNVEV (reference sequence). The CDR3 runs to 14 residues. V lost 4 bases and J 2 bases, leaving 11 bases between the germline ends. CDR3 bases: TGTGCCAGCAGTTATACTGGGGGCAACACTGAAGCTTTCTTT. Its translation is CASSYTGGNTEAFF.

Concerning this clone: The same CDR3 arises from other DNA sequences in this sample as well. The chain is built from TRBV9 and TRBJ2-1; TRBD2 matches at 11 bases. Trimming at V came to 4 bases and at J to 5 bases, leaving 5 bases not matched to a gene. The length of the CDR3 is 15 residues. Germline CDR1 reads SGDLS; CDR2 reads YYNGEE. The CDR3 DNA sequence: TGTGCCAGCAGCCTCCTAGCGGGAGGTCACAATGAGCAGTTCTTC. Encoded protein: CASSLLAGGHNEQFF.

This chain connects TRBV6-1 to TRBJ2-7; maybe TRBD1 (6 bases). V was cut by 5 bases and J by 2 bases, with 16 bases left in between. The CDR3 loop spans 15 amino acids. Germline V gene lookup returns CDR1 MNHNS and CDR2 SASEGT. CDR3 in DNA: TGTGCCAGCAGTTTACAGGGTCCAGGGGCCTACGAGCAGTACTTC. Translating it yields CASSLQGPGAYEQYF.

The gene calls are TRBV6-6 and TRBJ1-1, with 7 bases that match TRBD1. The germline CDR1 and CDR2 sequences are MNHNY and SVGAGI (reference sequence). This CDR3 has 13 amino acids. The junction had 5 bases not matched to a gene; V was cut back by 6 bases and J by 4 bases. The DNA for the CDR3 is TGTGCCAGCAGGCAACAGGGGTTCACTGAAGCTTTCTTT. It specifies CASRQQGFTEAFF.

The chain carries TRBV30 and TRBJ2-1; perhaps TRBD2 as D (6 bases). V shed 0 bases and J shed 4 bases, with 13 bases lying between them. This CDR3 comprises 15 residues. In germline, CDR1 is GTSNPN, CDR2 SVGIG (reference sequence). DNA for the CDR3: TGTGCCTGGAGTGTAACCCGGGAGAGGTACAATGAGCAGTTCTTC. Its translation is CAWSVTRERYNEQFF.

V and J are TRBV29-1 and TRBJ2-3, with 9 bases that match TRBD1. The junction had 17 bases not matched to a gene; V was cut back by 3 bases and J by 10 bases. The CDR3 is 16 residues long. Germline lookup yields CDR1 SQVTM and CDR2 ANQGSEA. The CDR3 is CSVDGTGKGSSKAQYF. The CDR3 bases are TGCAGCGTTGACGGGACAGGGAAAGGCTCTTCGAAGGCGCAGTATTTT.

This chain connects TRBV4-1 to TRBJ2-7, with D hard to call. The V gene's germline CDR1 is MGHRA and CDR2 YSYEKL. Between the trimmed V and J ends, which lost 2 bases and 3 bases, there was a span of 11 bases. The CDR3 length is 14 residues. The CDR3 spells CASSQKPAIYEQYF. CDR3 nucleotides: TGCGCCAGCAGCCAAAAGCCCGCAATCTACGAGCAGTACTTC.

This chain links TRBV18 with TRBJ1-1; the match to TRBD1 covers 7 bases. This CDR3 spans 14 amino acids. CDR1 is KGHSH, CDR2 LQKENI, per germline. With V trimmed by 6 bases and J by 0 bases, 4 bases remained unmatched. The CDR3 here is CASSAGTVNTEAFF. CDR3 nucleotide sequence: TGTGCCAGCTCTGCCGGGACAGTGAACACTGAAGCTTTCTTT. The variable domain in full, completed from reference TRBV18 and TRBJ1-1, reads NAGVMQNPRHLVRRRGQEARLRCSPMKGHSHVYWYRQLPEEGLKFMVYLQKENIIDESGMPKERFSAEFPKEGPSILRIQQVVRGDSAAYFCASSAGTVNTEAFFGQGTRLTVV.

The chain employs TRBV19 and TRBJ2-1; 9 bases are a match to TRBD2. CDR3 length: 16 amino acids. Germline V lookup: CDR1 LNHDA, CDR2 SQIVND (reference sequence). V lost 0 bases, J lost 7 bases, and 7 bases stayed unmatched. The CDR3 here is CASSIDGLAGRNEQFF. CDR3 nucleotide sequence: TGTGCCAGTAGTATAGACGGGCTAGCGGGGAGGAATGAGCAGTTCTTC.

The CDR3 bases are TGTGCCAGCAGCCAGAGAGGTCGGGGGGGAGAGACCCAGTACTTC. This sequence encodes CASSQRGRGGETQYF. J is TRBJ2-5 and V is TRBV27; TRBD2 matches 8 bases. The V and J ends lost 6 bases and 4 bases, in that order; junction bases with no gene match: 10. CDR3 length: 15 amino acids. From germline, CDR1 is MNHEY and CDR2 SMNVEV (reference sequence).

The chain is built from TRBV2 and TRBJ1-1; D gene ambiguous. Trimming pared 7 bases from V and 1 base from J, leaving 13 bases between. This CDR3 comprises 14 residues. From germline, CDR1 is SNHLY and CDR2 FYNNEI. The CDR3 sequence is CASILAGWNTEAFF. CDR3 in DNA: TGTGCCAGCATCTTAGCCGGCTGGAACACTGAAGCTTTCTTT.

This clone has a handful of counts. The V gene is TRBV27, the J gene TRBJ1-1, with a weak D call TRBD1 (5 bases). Per germline, CDR1 MNHEY and CDR2 SMNVEV (reference sequence). This CDR3 has 14 amino acids. The V end lost 6 bases, the J end lost 0 bases, and 11 bases lay between the germline ends. CDR3 in amino acids: CASRVREMNTEAFF. The CDR3 coding sequence is TGTGCCAGCAGGGTCAGGGAAATGAACACTGAAGCTTTCTTT.

The chain uses TRBV29-1 and TRBJ1-4, with D unresolved. This CDR3 is 13 amino acids long. Between the trimmed V and J ends, which lost 2 bases and 8 bases, there was a span of 12 bases. Per germline, CDR1 SQVTM and CDR2 ANQGSEA. In nucleotides, the CDR3 is TGCAGCGTTGAAAGGAGGTTTGAAGAAAAACTGTTTTTT. Translation gives CSVERRFEEKLFF.

The V and J genes are TRBV6-5 and TRBJ1-6, with a possible D match to TRBD1 (5 bases). V lost 4 bases, J lost 11 bases, and 15 bases lay in between. CDR3 size: 14 residues. Germline V lookup: CDR1 MNHEY, CDR2 SVGAGI. In DNA form, the CDR3 reads TGTGCCAGCAGTTTCTCCGGGACTGGCCCACCCCTCCACTTT. Protein: CASSFSGTGPPLHF.

The V gene is TRBV11-3, the J gene TRBJ2-7, with a possible D match to TRBD1 (6 bases). The CDR3 totals 12 residues. Looked up from germline, CDR1 is SGHNT and CDR2 is YENEEA. V was pared by 4 bases and J by 4 bases, with 8 bases between. CDR3 DNA sequence: TGTGCCAGCAGCTCCGGACAGTACGAGCAGTACTTC. It translates to CASSSGQYEQYF. The whole variable domain, filled in from reference TRBV11-3 and TRBJ2-7, reads EAGVVQSPRYKIIEKKQPVAFWCNPISGHNTLYWYLQNLGQGPELLIRYENEEAVDDSQLPKDRFSAERLKGVDSTLKIQPAELGDSAVYLCASSSGQYEQYFGPGTRLTVT.

This clone was recorded once. The chain links TRBV7-9 to TRBJ1-1; 8 bases fit TRBD1. The CDR3 sequence is 14 residues long. Looked up from germline, CDR1 is SEHNR and CDR2 is FQNEAQ (reference sequence). Unmatched junction bases numbered 2, after V lost 3 bases and J lost 2 bases. CDR3 in amino acids: CASSFQGANTEAFF. CDR3 in DNA: TGTGCCAGCAGCTTCCAGGGGGCTAACACTGAAGCTTTCTTT.

The V gene is TRBV6-6, the J gene TRBJ2-2, with D possibly TRBD2 on 6 matching bases. The CDR3 sequence is 14 residues long. The V end was cut by 7 bases, the J end by 6 bases, with 15 bases between. The V gene's germline CDR1 is MNHNY and CDR2 SVGAGI (reference sequence). CDR3 DNA: TGTGCCAGCACCCCACTAGCCCAAGCCGGGGAGCTGTTTTTT. Protein: CASTPLAQAGELFF.

The gene calls are TRBV7-3 and TRBJ2-3; TRBD1 agrees at 9 bases. Germline lookup yields CDR1 SGHTA and CDR2 FQGTGA. Germline trimming cut 5 bases from V and 4 bases from J; bases unmatched to any gene: 7. The CDR3 runs 15 residues. CDR3 protein: CASSVQGATADTQYF. CDR3 bases: TGTGCCAGCAGCGTACAGGGGGCTACGGCAGATACGCAGTATTTT.

The J gene is TRBJ1-2, the V gene TRBV4-1, with 7 nucleotides matching TRBD1. Germline V gene lookup returns CDR1 MGHRA and CDR2 YSYEKL. The V and J ends lost 2 bases and 2 bases, in that order; junction bases with no gene match: 8. This CDR3 spans 16 amino acids. The CDR3 nucleotides read TGCGCCAGCAGCCAAAGCTCAGGGGGAGCCAACTATGGCTACACCTTC. This gives the protein CASSQSSGGANYGYTF.

This clone was seen only once. This chain links TRBV30 with TRBJ2-2; tentative D call: TRBD2 (5 bases). Looked up from germline, CDR1 is GTSNPN and CDR2 is SVGIG (reference sequence). The CDR3 runs 15 residues. Trimming took 2 bases from V and 6 from J, leaving 16 bases between them. Here the CDR3 DNA reads TGTGCCTGGAGTAGTGGGAGTAGAAACGCCGGGGAGCTGTTTTTT. This encodes CAWSSGSRNAGELFF.

The V and J genes are TRBV2 and TRBJ1-1; D uncertain. This CDR3 is 13 amino acids long. Trimming took off 4 bases at V and 1 base at J, with 7 bases between the two ends. Germline CDR1 and CDR2: SNHLY and FYNNEI. DNA for the CDR3: TGTGCCAGCAGTGGAAACAGGAACACTGAAGCTTTCTTT. Translation gives CASSGNRNTEAFF.

The chain links TRBV6-5 to TRBJ2-2; TRBD1 agrees at 7 bases. The CDR3 sequence is 16 residues long. Germline V lookup: CDR1 MNHEY, CDR2 SVGAGI. V shed 4 bases and J 4 bases; nucleotides not matched to a gene: 9. The CDR3 DNA sequence: TGTGCCAGCAGTTTCTCACAGGGGACGGCCACCGGGGAGCTGTTTTTT. Its translation is CASSFSQGTATGELFF.

The rearrangement uses TRBV27 and TRBJ1-2; D might be TRBD1 (6 bases). The V gene lost 5 bases and the J gene lost 0 bases, with 16 bases spanning the gap. The CDR3 loop spans 16 amino acids. Germline loops: CDR1 MNHEY, CDR2 SMNVEV (reference sequence). The CDR3 spells CASSRQGGVANYGYTF. The CDR3 DNA reads as TGTGCCAGCAGTCGCCAAGGGGGGGTTGCTAACTATGGCTACACCTTC.

The table lists this clone with a count of one. The V call is TRBV5-1, the J call TRBJ2-2, with a tentative D call TRBD2 (5 bases). Germline V gene lookup returns CDR1 SGHRS and CDR2 YFSETQ. The V end lost 7 bases, the J end lost 1 base, and 11 bases lay between the germline ends. This CDR3 is 14 amino acids long. CDR3: CASRDEGNTGELFF. The CDR3 DNA follows: TGCGCCAGCCGGGATGAGGGGAACACCGGGGAGCTGTTTTTT.